Each of the 5 T cell receptor beta chains below was sequenced from the same sample in a study of blood T cell repertoires in COVID-19. The data were produced by immunoSEQ multiplex PCR, yet TCRdb's version contains in-frame clones alone and is incomplete. Found here are hundreds of thousands of clones, about 88% of them singletons; the top ten hold about 1.5%. The source material was PBMCs or T cells enriched from blood (not recorded which). The receptors stem from a woman in her late teens or twenties who had been exposed to COVID-19.

The CDR3 sequence is CATTAGKGAYEQYF. The CDR3 coding sequence is TGTGCCACCACGGCTGGGAAGGGGGCCTACGAGCAGTACTTC. The chain couples TRBV10-3 to TRBJ2-7, with a possible D match to TRBD1 (6 bases). Between the trimmed V and J ends, which lost 10 bases and 2 bases, there was a span of 18 bases. The CDR3 contains 14 residues. CDR1 and CDR2 from the germline V gene are ENHRY and SYGVKD.

The chain couples TRBV5-6 to TRBJ2-1; TRBD2 matches 7 bases. Germline trimming cut 0 bases from V and 0 bases from J; bases unmatched to any gene: 9. Per germline, CDR1 SGHDT and CDR2 YYEEEE. The CDR3 has 18 amino acids. CDR3 DNA sequence: TGTGCCAGCAGCTTGGTATCTGCTAGCGGAAGCTCCTACAATGAGCAGTTCTTC. It translates to CASSLVSASGSSYNEQFF.

The J gene is TRBJ1-4, the V gene TRBV25-1; D is possibly TRBD1 (5 bases). Trimming pared 6 bases from V and 0 bases from J, leaving 8 bases between. The CDR3 consists of 14 residues. CDR1 and CDR2 (germline): MGHDK, SYGVNS. CDR3 loop: CASRGLSTNEKLFF. The CDR3, as DNA: TGTGCCAGCAGGGGACTGTCAACTAATGAAAAACTGTTTTTT. The variable domain in full, completed from reference TRBV25-1 and TRBJ1-4, reads EADIYQTPRYLVIGTGKKITLECSQTMGHDKMYWYQQDPGMELHLIHYSYGVNSTEKGDLSSESTVSRIRTEHFPLTLESARPSHTSQYLCASRGLSTNEKLFFGSGTQLSVL.

This chain's CDR3 is CASSEISVQGGGNYEQYF. As DNA, the CDR3 is TGTGCCAGCAGTGAAATCTCGGTGCAGGGAGGGGGGAACTACGAGCAGTACTTC. The V and J genes are TRBV2 and TRBJ2-7, with D perhaps matching TRBD2 (7 bases). CDR3 size: 18 residues. Trimming took off 2 bases at V and 3 bases at J, with 23 bases between the two ends. From germline, CDR1 is SNHLY and CDR2 FYNNEI.

The J gene is TRBJ1-6, the V gene TRBV7-9; tentative D call: TRBD1 (5 bases). The V end lost 6 bases, the J end lost 6 bases, and 15 bases lay between the germline ends. In germline, CDR1 is SEHNR, CDR2 FQNEAQ (reference sequence). This CDR3 has 15 residues. The DNA of the CDR3 is TGTGCCAGCAGAGAGGATGGGGCGTTTAATTCACCCCTCCACTTT. Translation gives CASREDGAFNSPLHF. Variable domain in full (rest from reference TRBV7-9 and TRBJ1-6): DTGVSQNPRHKITKRGQNVTFRCDPISEHNRLYWYRQTLGQGPEFLTYFQNEAQLEKSRLLSDRFSAERPKGSFSTLEIQRTEQGDSAMYLCASREDGAFNSPLHFGNGTRLTVT.